The present T cell receptor (beta chain) was sequenced within a study of T cells in narcolepsy. Of note for this clone: Antigen unknown.

Assay: immunoSEQ multiplex PCR; the TCRdb copy retains only in-frame clones and omits some. The sample carries about 33,000 clones, about 80% recorded once. The CDR3 is 15 residues long. Germline V gives CDR1 SGDLS, CDR2 YYNGEE. V shed 3 bases, J shed 4 bases, and the junction held 6 bases outside the gene matches. The study, taken as a whole, reports: Autoreactive clonotypes reportedly recurred in blood of same and different patients, not controls.

Sequencing was carried out using CD45RA- memory CD4+ T cells from PBMCs. The receptor comes from a human donor with narcolepsy. The V call is TRBV9, the J call TRBJ2-2; TRBD1 matches 7 bases. CDR3 protein: CASSGTGESTGELFF. CDR3 in DNA: TGTGCCAGCAGCGGCACAGGGGAGAGCACCGGGGAGCTGTTTTTT.